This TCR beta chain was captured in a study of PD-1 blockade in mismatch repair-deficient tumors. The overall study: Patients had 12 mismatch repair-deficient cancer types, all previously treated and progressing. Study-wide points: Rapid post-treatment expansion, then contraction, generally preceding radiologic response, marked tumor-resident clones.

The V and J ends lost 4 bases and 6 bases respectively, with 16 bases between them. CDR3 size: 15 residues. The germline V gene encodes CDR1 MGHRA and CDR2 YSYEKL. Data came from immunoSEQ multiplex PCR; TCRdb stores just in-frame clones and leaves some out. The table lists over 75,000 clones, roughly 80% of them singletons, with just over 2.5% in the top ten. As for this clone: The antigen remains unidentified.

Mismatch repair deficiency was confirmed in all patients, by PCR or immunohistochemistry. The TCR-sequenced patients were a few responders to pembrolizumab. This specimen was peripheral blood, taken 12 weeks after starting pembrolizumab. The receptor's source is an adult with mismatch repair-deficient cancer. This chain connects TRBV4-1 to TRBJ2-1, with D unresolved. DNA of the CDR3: TGCGCCAGCAGCCCAGGAACTAAATCGTCCAATGAGCAGTTCTTC. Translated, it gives CASSPGTKSSNEQFF.